This T cell receptor beta chain was sequenced in a study of STAT5B mutations in CD4+ large granular lymphocyte leukemia. Points from the study as a whole: Higher CD4+ than CD8+ T-LGLL clonality might reflect small sample size.

With respect to this clone: The antigen is not known.

Clones were read by immunoSEQ multiplex PCR, and TCRdb kept only the in-frame ones, dropping some. The sample carries about 40,000 clones, around 85% recorded once. The CDR3 extends over 16 amino acids. The trim removed 2 bases at V and 3 bases at J, leaving 8 bases unmatched. The V gene's germline CDR1 is SGHTA and CDR2 FQGNSA. This sequence was found in a human donor in good health. The genes are TRBV7-2 and TRBJ2-5; 8 bases line up with TRBD1. Sequencing used CD4+ T cells from blood buffy coats. CDR3 sequence: CASSLPPGQGEETQYF. CDR3 bases: TGTGCCAGCAGCTTACCCCCAGGACAGGGAGAAGAGACCCAGTACTTC. Together with reference TRBV7-2 and TRBJ2-5, the CDR3 gives the full variable domain: GAGVSQSPSNKVTEKGKDVELRCDPISGHTALYWYRQSLGQGLEFLIYFQGNSAPDKSGLPSDRFSAERTGGSVSTLTIQRTQQEDSAVYLCASSLPPGQGEETQYFGPGTRLLVL.